What follows are 10 T cell receptor beta chains derived from one specimen sequenced in a study of CD8 T cells in ankylosing spondylitis (TCRdb year 2017). Libraries were built with 5' RACE. Sequenced using an Illumina HiSeq 2500. Using fastp at Q25 and MiXCR, TCRdb reprocessed the public reads and kept productive beta chains. Rows are combined by CDR3 protein, so each entry shows the most common genes and DNA. The sample table shows approximately 300,000 distinct CDR3 sequences, and roughly 20% are seen once. Jointly, the top ten make up roughly 8% of the sample. The sequenced material came from blood, either unsorted or a sorted T cell fraction (not recorded which). The receptors shown here come from a male donor with ankylosing spondylitis or in good health (not recorded which).

This clonotype appeared a few times. V gene TRBV3-1 combines with J gene TRBJ2-2; perhaps TRBD2 as D (5 bases). The CDR3 spans 16 residues. The germline CDR1 and CDR2 sequences are LGHDT and YNNKEL (reference sequence). V was pared by 2 bases and J by 5 bases, with 15 bases between. CDR3 coding DNA: TGTGCCAGCAGCCAACCCCGTACTAGTGCTACCGGGGAGCTGTTTTTT. Its protein product is CASSQPRTSATGELFF.

This chain joins TRBV3-1 and TRBJ1-1; D is unresolved. CDR3 length: 14 amino acids. Germline CDR1 and CDR2: LGHDT and YNNKEL (reference sequence). The V and J ends lost 2 bases and 0 bases respectively, with 7 bases between them. This CDR3 is CASSQQLLNTEAFF. In nucleotides, the CDR3 is TGTGCCAGCAGCCAACAACTCCTGAACACTGAAGCTTTCTTT.

This clonotype was seen only a few times. The V call is TRBV20-1, the J call TRBJ2-7; 10 positions agree with TRBD1. Germline trimming cut 3 bases from V and 3 bases from J; bases unmatched to any gene: 5. CDR3 length: 14 residues. Germline CDR1 is DFQATT and CDR2 is SNEGSKA (reference sequence). DNA for the CDR3: TGCAGTGCTAGCGGGACAGGGGACTACTACGAGCAGTACGTC. It is translated as CSASGTGDYYEQYV.

This clonotype has a count of ten or more. J is TRBJ1-2 and V is TRBV28; D may be TRBD1 (6 bases). CDR1 MDHEN and CDR2 SYDVKM come from the germline V gene. V was shortened by 2 bases and J by 5 bases, with 12 bases between the two germline ends. This CDR3 has 14 residues. The DNA of the CDR3 is TGTGCCAGCAGTTTAAGGGGGACTGGTTATGGCTACACCTTC. Its translation: CASSLRGTGYGYTF.

This clonotype occurred a few times. The chain recombines TRBV10-3 with TRBJ1-5; a weak D match, TRBD1 (5 bases). The germline V gene has CDR1 ENHRY and CDR2 SYGVKD. With 0 bases removed from V and 7 bases from J, the gap between germline ends came to 13 bases. CDR3 length: 15 amino acids. CDR3 sequence (DNA): TGTGCCATCAGTGAGTCGAATGGGGCTGGGCAGCCCCAGCATTTT. Its protein product is CAISESNGAGQPQHF.

This chain links TRBV12-3 or TRBV12-4 with TRBJ2-5; TRBD1 aligns across 9 bases. The CDR3 spans 14 residues. Trimming cost V 5 bases and J 6 bases; bases outside gene matches: 7. The CDR3 protein is CASSPRTGVKTQYF. CDR3 sequence (DNA): TGTGCCAGCAGTCCCCGGACAGGGGTAAAGACCCAGTACTTC.

This clonotype came up a few times. The V gene is TRBV20-1, the J gene TRBJ1-1; a weak D match, TRBD1 (6 bases). Germline V gene sequence: CDR1 DFQATT, CDR2 SNEGSKA (reference sequence). The CDR3 is made up of 14 amino acids. Trimming stripped 4 bases from V and 1 base from J, with 13 bases between. CDR3 sequence (DNA): TGCAGTGCTAACTACAGGGCCTGGAACACTGAAGCTTTCTTT. Translating gives CSANYRAWNTEAFF.

The chain is built from TRBV7-2 and TRBJ1-2, with D maybe TRBD1 (6 bases). Trimming removed 0 bases from V and 2 bases from J, with 16 bases in between. The CDR3 contains 17 residues. Per germline, CDR1 SGHTA and CDR2 FQGNSA. As DNA, the CDR3 is TGTGCCAGCAGCTTAGCCTTTTGGGGGGCGCGGAACTATGGCTACACCTTC. It specifies CASSLAFWGARNYGYTF.

This clonotype was picked up a small number of times. This chain uses TRBV6-2 or TRBV6-3 with TRBJ1-5; tentatively, D is TRBD1 (6 bases). This CDR3 region has 16 residues. CDR1 is MNHEY, CDR2 SVGEGT, per germline. Trimming removed 7 bases at V and 1 base at J, with 17 bases between. The CDR3 nucleotides are TGTGCCAGCAACTTTATCGGGACAACGAGCAATCAGCCCCAGCATTTT. Translating it yields CASNFIGTTSNQPQHF.

This chain uses TRBV5-1 with TRBJ2-1; 9 bases are a match to TRBD1. J lost 7 bases, V lost 2 bases, and 10 bases had no gene match. The germline V gene encodes CDR1 SGHRS and CDR2 YFSETQ. There are 16 residues in the CDR3. The CDR3 loop reads CASSLAGTGIRNEQFF. The CDR3 nucleotides read TGCGCCAGCAGCTTAGCCGGGACAGGGATCCGTAATGAGCAGTTCTTC.